The entry below gives a single T cell receptor beta chain sequence along with its context. No antigen is known for it. The CDR3 runs 11 residues. The germline V gene encodes CDR1 MNHNY and CDR2 SVGAGI (reference sequence). V lost 8 bases, J lost 3 bases, and 7 bases lay in between. One to two pinch biopsies were taken from the rectum during colonoscopy. This specimen comes from a study of pediatric ulcerative colitis. Overall study results and limits: Repertoires came from total lymphocyte DNA, so rare subsets like regulatory T cells may be missed. A couple of patients had blood samples with substantially reduced template counts.

Each sample received Survey-level depth of up to 500,000 reads. Method: immunoSEQ multiplex PCR; TCRdb's copy keeps in-frame clones and lacks some. The sample includes 20,000 to 25,000 clones, roughly 70% of them seen just once. The genes are TRBV6-6 and TRBJ1-1, with unresolved D. What was sequenced was gut tissue. The TCR comes from a boy aged 5-17 years with severe ulcerative colitis. The CDR3 DNA sequence: TGTGCCAGCCGGACCTACACTGAAGCTTTCTTT. Translation gives CASRTYTEAFF.